One and the same sample provided the 23 T cell receptor beta chains below, sequenced in a study of CXCR3-negative and CXCR3-positive naive CD8 T cells. With UMI labels, 5' RACE was used to prepare the TRB cDNA libraries. No DNA is given; TCRdb re-called the 5' RACE reads and lists each CDR3 protein once. The repertoire table contains roughly 71,000 distinct CDR3 sequences. What was sequenced was naive CXCR3- CD8+ T cells from blood. Described subset: CD45RO-CCR7+CD27+CD95- naive CD8+ T cells lacking CXCR3 (TNR3-). These receptors were taken from a human donor in good health. Some clones in this sample may be carry-over from other donors' samples.

The chain's CDR3 is CASSPTSGEGNNEQFF. V usage is TRBV7-9 and J usage is TRBJ2-1; TCRdb's D call, TRBD2, is unchecked because there is no DNA. CDR1 is SEHNR and CDR2 is FQNEAQ in the germline V gene (reference sequence). This CDR3 spans 16 amino acids.

The chain links TRBV29-1 to TRBJ2-7; with no DNA, the TCRdb D assignment of TRBD1 cannot be verified. Germline CDR1 is SQVTM and CDR2 is ANQGSEA. The CDR3 extends over 13 amino acids. CDR3 protein: CGAVGGTWYEQYF.

V is TRBV2 and J is TRBJ2-7; lacking DNA, the TRBD1 call made by TCRdb goes unchecked. Germline CDR1 is SNHLY and CDR2 is FYNNEI. This CDR3 is built from 15 residues. The chain's CDR3 is CASTNDGGSSYEQYF.

The chain has TRBV29-1 and TRBJ2-1; TCRdb calls TRBD2, which cannot be checked without DNA. The length of the CDR3 is 13 residues. The V gene's germline CDR1 is SQVTM and CDR2 ANQGSEA. CDR3: CSVVTLAANEQFF.

The rearrangement links TRBV28 to TRBJ2-5. CDR1 and CDR2 (germline): MDHEN, SYDVKM. The CDR3 runs to 14 residues. The CDR3 protein is CASQNLTPQETQYF.

This chain joins TRBV19 and TRBJ2-7; lacking DNA, the TRBD2 call made by TCRdb goes unchecked. The CDR3 is made up of 14 amino acids. In germline, CDR1 is LNHDA, CDR2 SQIVND (reference sequence). The CDR3 loop is CASSMGGRFQEQYF.

The genes are TRBV7-2 and TRBJ2-1; with no DNA, the TCRdb D assignment of TRBD2 cannot be verified. This CDR3 is 16 amino acids long. Germline V gene data show CDR1 as SGHTA and CDR2 as FQGNSA. CDR3 protein: CASSLALAELFNEQFF.

V usage is TRBV28 and J usage is TRBJ2-1. CDR3 length equals 11 residues. Germline V gene data show CDR1 as MDHEN and CDR2 as SYDVKM. The chain's CDR3 is CASRVGVEQFF.

V and J are TRBV9 and TRBJ2-3. There are 12 residues in the CDR3. Germline CDR1 and CDR2: SGDLS and YYNGEE. CDR3 sequence reads: CASSGLTDTQYF.

The chain employs TRBV13 and TRBJ1-5. Germline V gene data show CDR1 as PRHDT and CDR2 as FYEKMQ (reference sequence). The CDR3 loop spans 14 amino acids. CDR3 in amino acids: CASSLGPGNQPQHF.

The chain links TRBV29-1 to TRBJ2-1; the D gene TCRdb calls, TRBD1, cannot be checked with no DNA. The CDR3 runs to 15 residues. The V gene's germline CDR1 is SQVTM and CDR2 ANQGSEA. CDR3 residues: CSVEEAPLGYNEQFF.

The chain uses TRBV20-1 and TRBJ2-7; the TCRdb D gene call, TRBD1, has no DNA to confirm it. The CDR3 contains 14 residues. Germline V gene sequence: CDR1 DFQATT, CDR2 SNEGSKA (reference sequence). CDR3 loop: CSAEGGQGPYEQYF.

The chain couples TRBV20-1 to TRBJ2-7; TCRdb proposes TRBD2, but this gene call is untestable without DNA. Germline V gene data show CDR1 as DFQATT and CDR2 as SNEGSKA (reference sequence). This CDR3 contains 13 residues. CDR3 residues: CSAKGTATYEQYF.

This chain uses TRBV6-4 with TRBJ2-3; TCRdb calls TRBD2, which cannot be checked without DNA. Per the germline V gene, CDR1 is MRHNA and CDR2 is SNTAGT. CDR3 size: 16 residues. The CDR3 sequence: CASSDSTSGGADTQYF.

CDR3 residues: CASSQTFEGTNTEAFF. The chain is built from TRBV4-3 and TRBJ1-1; TCRdb lists TRBD1, though no DNA is available to test this call. Germline CDR1 and CDR2: LGHNA and YSLEER. The CDR3 length is 16 residues.

J is TRBJ1-5 and V is TRBV28; TCRdb lists TRBD1, though no DNA is available to test this call. Germline V gene sequence: CDR1 MDHEN, CDR2 SYDVKM. The CDR3 is 14 amino acids. Here the CDR3 reads CASSLTVGNQPQHF.

The V gene is TRBV29-1, the J gene TRBJ2-7; lacking DNA, the TRBD2 call made by TCRdb goes unchecked. Per the germline V gene, CDR1 is SQVTM and CDR2 is ANQGSEA. The CDR3 totals 12 residues. CDR3 amino acids: CRRHASRGEQYF.

The chain has TRBV29-1 and TRBJ1-2; TCRdb's D call of TRBD1 is untestable without DNA. In germline, CDR1 is SQVTM, CDR2 ANQGSEA. This CDR3 has 11 residues. The CDR3 region is CSVPGSYGYTF.

The CDR3 reads CASSQVLAVRETQYF. The gene calls are TRBV14 and TRBJ2-5; TCRdb indicates TRBD2, and absent DNA this call remains unverified. Germline V gene sequence: CDR1 SGHDN, CDR2 FVKESK. The CDR3 is made up of 15 amino acids.

V and J are TRBV6-4 and TRBJ2-1; TCRdb's D gene call, TRBD2, goes unchecked for lack of DNA. Germline CDR1 reads MRHNA; CDR2 reads SNTAGT. The CDR3 runs to 14 residues. CDR3 residues: CASSDSAGGDEQFF.

The CDR3 sequence: CASSQDRESDEQFF. The chain couples TRBV4-1 to TRBJ2-1; there is no DNA to check the TCRdb D call of TRBD2. Germline V CDR1 and CDR2: MGHRA, YSYEKL. This CDR3 comprises 14 residues.

The chain has TRBV7-9 and TRBJ1-2; TCRdb returns TRBD1, unconfirmable since there is no DNA. The germline gives CDR1 SEHNR, CDR2 FQNEAQ (reference sequence). CDR3 size: 14 residues. This chain's CDR3 is CASSPPDRSYGYTF. The whole variable domain, filled in from reference TRBV7-9 and TRBJ1-2, reads DTGVSQNPRHKITKRGQNVTFRCDPISEHNRLYWYRQTLGQGPEFLTYFQNEAQLEKSRLLSDRFSAERPKGSFSTLEIQRTEQGDSAMYLCASSPPDRSYGYTFGSGTRLTVV.

The rearrangement links TRBV6-6 to TRBJ2-1; no DNA is available, so the TRBD2 call from TCRdb remains unchecked. The germline V gene encodes CDR1 MNHNY and CDR2 SVGAGI (reference sequence). The length of the CDR3 is 14 residues. The CDR3 protein is CASHASASYNEQFF.